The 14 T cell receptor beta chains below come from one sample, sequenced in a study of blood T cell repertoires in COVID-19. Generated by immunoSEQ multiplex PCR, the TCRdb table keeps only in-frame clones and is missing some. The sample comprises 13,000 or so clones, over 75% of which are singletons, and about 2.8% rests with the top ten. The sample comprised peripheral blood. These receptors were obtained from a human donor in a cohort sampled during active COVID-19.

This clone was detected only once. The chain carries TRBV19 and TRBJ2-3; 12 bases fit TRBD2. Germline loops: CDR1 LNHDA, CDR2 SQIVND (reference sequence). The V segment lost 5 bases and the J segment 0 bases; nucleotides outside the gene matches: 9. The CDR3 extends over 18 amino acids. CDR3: CASSGGLAGAPSTDTQYF. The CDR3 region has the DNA TGTGCCAGTAGTGGGGGACTAGCGGGCGCCCCTAGCACAGATACGCAGTATTTT.

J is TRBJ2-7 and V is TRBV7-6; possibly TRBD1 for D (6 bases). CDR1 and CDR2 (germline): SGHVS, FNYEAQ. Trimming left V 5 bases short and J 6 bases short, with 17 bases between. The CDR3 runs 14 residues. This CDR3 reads CASSPLPTGPEQYF. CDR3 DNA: TGTGCCAGCAGCCCACTCCCAACAGGGCCCGAGCAGTACTTC.

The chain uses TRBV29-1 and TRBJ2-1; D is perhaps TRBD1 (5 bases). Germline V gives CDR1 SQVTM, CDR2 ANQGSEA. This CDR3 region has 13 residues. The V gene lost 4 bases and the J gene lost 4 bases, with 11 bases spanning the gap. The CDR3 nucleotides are TGCAGCGTTGTAAGGGGTTCTTACAATGAGCAGTTCTTC. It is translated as CSVVRGSYNEQFF.

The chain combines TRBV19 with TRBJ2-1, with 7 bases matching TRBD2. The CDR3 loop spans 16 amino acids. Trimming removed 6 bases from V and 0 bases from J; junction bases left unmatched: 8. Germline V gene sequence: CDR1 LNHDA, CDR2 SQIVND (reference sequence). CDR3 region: CASRLAAGVSYNEQFF. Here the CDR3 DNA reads TGTGCCAGTAGACTGGCCGCGGGGGTCTCCTACAATGAGCAGTTCTTC.

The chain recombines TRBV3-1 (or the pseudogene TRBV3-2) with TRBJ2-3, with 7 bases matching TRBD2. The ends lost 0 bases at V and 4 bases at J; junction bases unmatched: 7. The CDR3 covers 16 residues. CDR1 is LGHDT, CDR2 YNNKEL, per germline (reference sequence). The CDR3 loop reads CASSQDPGGGADTQYF. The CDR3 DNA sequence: TGTGCCAGCAGCCAAGATCCCGGTGGGGGGGCAGATACGCAGTATTTT.

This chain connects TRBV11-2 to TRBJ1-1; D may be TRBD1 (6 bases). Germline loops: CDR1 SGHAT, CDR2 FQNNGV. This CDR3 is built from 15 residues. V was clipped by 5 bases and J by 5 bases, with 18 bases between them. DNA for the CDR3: TGTGCCAGCAGCGAACCTACAGGGTCGGGGACTGAAGCTTTCTTT. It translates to CASSEPTGSGTEAFF. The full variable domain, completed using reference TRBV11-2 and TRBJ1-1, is EAGVAQSPRYKIIEKRQSVAFWCNPISGHATLYWYQQILGQGPKLLIQFQNNGVVDDSQLPKDRFSAERLKGVDSTLKIQPAKLEDSAVYLCASSEPTGSGTEAFFGQGTRLTVV.

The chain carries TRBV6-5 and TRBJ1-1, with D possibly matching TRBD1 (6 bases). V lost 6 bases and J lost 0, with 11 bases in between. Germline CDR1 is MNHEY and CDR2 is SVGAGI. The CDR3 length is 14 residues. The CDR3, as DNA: TGTGCCAGCAGCGGTGACAGGCTGAACACTGAAGCTTTCTTT. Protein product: CASSGDRLNTEAFF.

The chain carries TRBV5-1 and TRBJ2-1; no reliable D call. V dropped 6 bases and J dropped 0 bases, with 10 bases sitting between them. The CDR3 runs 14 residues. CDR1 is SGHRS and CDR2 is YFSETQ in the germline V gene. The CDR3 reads CASKTASSYNEQFF. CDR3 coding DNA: TGCGCCAGCAAAACAGCCAGCTCCTACAATGAGCAGTTCTTC.

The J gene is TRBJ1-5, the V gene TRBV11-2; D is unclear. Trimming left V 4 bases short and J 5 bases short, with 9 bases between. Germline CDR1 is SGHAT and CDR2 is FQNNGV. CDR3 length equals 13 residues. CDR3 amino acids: CASSSTNYQPQHF. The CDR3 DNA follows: TGTGCCAGCAGCTCGACAAATTATCAGCCCCAGCATTTT.

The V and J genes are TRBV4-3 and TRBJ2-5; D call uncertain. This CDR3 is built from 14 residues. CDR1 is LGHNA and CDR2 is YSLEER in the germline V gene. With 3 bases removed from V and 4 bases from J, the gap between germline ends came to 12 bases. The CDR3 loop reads CASSQSPTSETQYF. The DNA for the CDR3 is TGCGCCAGCAGCCAGAGTCCAACGTCAGAGACCCAGTACTTC.

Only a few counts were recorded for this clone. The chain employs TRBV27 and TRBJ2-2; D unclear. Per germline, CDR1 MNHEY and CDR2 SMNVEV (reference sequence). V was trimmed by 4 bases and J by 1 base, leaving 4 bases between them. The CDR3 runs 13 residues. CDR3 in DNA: TGTGCCAGCAGTTCCAGGAACACCGGGGAGCTGTTTTTT. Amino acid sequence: CASSSRNTGELFF.

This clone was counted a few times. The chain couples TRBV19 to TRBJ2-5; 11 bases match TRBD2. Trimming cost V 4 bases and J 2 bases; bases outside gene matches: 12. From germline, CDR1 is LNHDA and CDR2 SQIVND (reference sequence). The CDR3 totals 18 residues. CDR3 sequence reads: CASSRVGPSGGPQETQYF. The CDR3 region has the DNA TGTGCCAGTAGTAGGGTAGGTCCTAGCGGGGGGCCTCAAGAGACCCAGTACTTC.

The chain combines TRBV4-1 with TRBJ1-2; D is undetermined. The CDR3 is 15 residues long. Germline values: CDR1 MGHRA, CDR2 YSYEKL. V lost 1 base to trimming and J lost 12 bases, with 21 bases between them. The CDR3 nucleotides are TGCGCCAGCAGCCAAGTTCCTTCATACCCTATGGTAAACACCTTC. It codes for CASSQVPSYPMVNTF.

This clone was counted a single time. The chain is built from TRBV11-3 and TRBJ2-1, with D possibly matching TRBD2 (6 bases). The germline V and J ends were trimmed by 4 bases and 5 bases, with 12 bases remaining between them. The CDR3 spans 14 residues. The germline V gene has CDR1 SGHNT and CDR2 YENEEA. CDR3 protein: CASSSRDFNNEQFF. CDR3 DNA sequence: TGTGCCAGCAGCTCCCGGGACTTCAACAATGAGCAGTTCTTC.